A selection of T cell receptor beta chains follows, all from one sample in a study of blood T cell repertoires in COVID-19. Sequenced by immunoSEQ multiplex PCR; TCRdb stores in-frame clones only, minus some. The sample lists about 62,000 clones, approximately 90% occurring once. The sample consisted of peripheral blood. Receptors were obtained from a woman aged 60 to 75 with COVID-19, enrolled during active disease. CDR3s include the opening cysteine and the closing phenylalanine or tryptophan. A D gene is named only where the DNA matches it firmly. Clone size is not always given. Where it is, it says once, few, many or a class for expanded clones.

DNA	CDR3	size	D	J	V
TGTGCCAGTACGACAGGGGGGGAAGGCACAGATACGCAGTATTTT	CASTTGGEGTDTQYF	-	TRBD1	TRBJ2-3	TRBV28
TGTGCCAGCAGCTTAGGACAGTACGAGCAGTACTTC	CASSLGQYEQYF	-	-	TRBJ2-7	TRBV11-3
TGTGCCAGCAGCCAAGCCTGGGGGGGTGCTTTCTTT	CASSQAWGGAFF	-	-	TRBJ1-1	TRBV14
TGTGTCACTGGACAGCCCACCTACAATGAGCAGTTCTTC	CVTGQPTYNEQFF	-	-	TRBJ2-1	TRBV6-6
TGTGCCAGCTCCCCCGGGACAGCTGAAAAACTGTTTTTT	CASSPGTAEKLFF	-	TRBD1	TRBJ1-4	TRBV18
TGTGCCAGCCACAGGGGTTCCGGGGAGCTGTTTTTT	CASHRGSGELFF	-	TRBD1	TRBJ2-2	TRBV6-4
TGTGCCAGCAGCTTGGACGGTTACGAGCAGTACTTC	CASSLDGYEQYF	-	-	TRBJ2-7	TRBV5-8
TGTGCCAGCAGCCAAGATCTCAATTCACCCCTCCACTTT	CASSQDLNSPLHF	-	-	TRBJ1-6	TRBV4-2
TGTGCCAGCAGTTTCGGGGACAGGGTCAATGCCAATCAGCCCCAGCATTTT	CASSFGDRVNANQPQHF	-	TRBD1	TRBJ1-5	TRBV27
TGTGCCAGCAGCCAGAGGGACATATTGAACACCATATATTTT	CASSQRDILNTIYF	-	-	TRBJ1-3	TRBV3-1/TRBV3-2
TGTGCCAGCAGCCGACGACTAGCGGGGACCTACAATGAGCAGTTCTTC	CASSRRLAGTYNEQFF	-	TRBD2	TRBJ2-1	TRBV5-4
TGTGCCAGCAGCTACCGGACAGGTGAGCCCCAGCATTTT	CASSYRTGEPQHF	-	TRBD1	TRBJ1-5	TRBV7-9
TGTGCCAGCAGTTTAGACAGTGATTATGGCTACACCTTC	CASSLDSDYGYTF	few	-	TRBJ1-2	TRBV28
TGCGCCAGCAGCCAAGATCCCCGGCTAGCGGGAGGGCGAGATGAGCAGTTCTTC	CASSQDPRLAGGRDEQFF	-	TRBD2	TRBJ2-1	TRBV4-1
TGTGCCAGAAGCCCCCGCCCTTCCAGGGCGCTAAGCCTCAAAAACATTCAGTACTTC	CARSPRPSRALSLKNIQYF	once	-	TRBJ2-4	TRBV7-5
TGTGCCATCAGTAGCGGGAGAGGCTACGAGCAGTACTTC	CAISSGRGYEQYF	-	TRBD2	TRBJ2-7	TRBV10-3
TGTGCCAGCAGCTTAGATGGGCTAGCATACTTGGCGGGTGAGCAGTTCTTC	CASSLDGLAYLAGEQFF	-	-	TRBJ2-1	TRBV11-3
TGTGCCAGCAGTTACACAGATAATGAAAAACTGTTTTTT	CASSYTDNEKLFF	-	-	TRBJ1-4	TRBV6-6
TGTGCCAGCAGCTTAAGGCCGGACAGAACCACAGATACGCAGTATTTT	CASSLRPDRTTDTQYF	-	-	TRBJ2-3	TRBV7-3
TGCGCCAGCAGCCAAGAACAGGGTCTCCATGGCTACACCTTC	CASSQEQGLHGYTF	once	-	TRBJ1-2	TRBV4-3
TGCAGCGTTGTACAGGGGGACTATGGCTACACCTTC	CSVVQGDYGYTF	-	TRBD1	TRBJ1-2	TRBV29-1
TGTGCAAGTCGCTTGACAGTTGAAGCTTTCTTT	CASRLTVEAFF	-	-	TRBJ1-1	TRBV12-2
TGTGCCACCAGCCGGCGGGGACTAGCGGACAACACAAATACGCAGTATTTT	CATSRRGLADNTNTQYF	-	TRBD2	TRBJ2-3	TRBV24-1
TGTGCCTGGAGTGTACTGTCAGCGTACGAGCAGTACTTC	CAWSVLSAYEQYF	-	-	TRBJ2-7	TRBV30
TGTGCCAGCAGGGCGGGACAGGGCGCTGGCTACACCTTC	CASRAGQGAGYTF	-	TRBD1	TRBJ1-2	TRBV2
TGTGCCAGCACCATCTGTAAGGCGCGGGCATCGAAAGAGACCCAGTACTTC	CASTICKARASKETQYF	-	-	TRBJ2-5	TRBV6-4
TGTGCCAGTAGTATGCCCGGGACAGGGGGCTATGGCTACACCTTC	CASSMPGTGGYGYTF	-	TRBD1	TRBJ1-2	TRBV19
TGTGCCAGCAGCTTGGCAGCGGGGTTCCAAGAGACCCAGTACTTC	CASSLAAGFQETQYF	-	TRBD2	TRBJ2-5	TRBV5-4
TGTGCCAGCAGCTTACAGGACTTAGGCTCCTACGAGCAGTACTTC	CASSLQDLGSYEQYF	-	-	TRBJ2-7	TRBV7-8
TGTGCCAGCAGCTTAATCGGGAACACTGAAGCTTTCTTT	CASSLIGNTEAFF	-	-	TRBJ1-1	TRBV11-2
TGTGCCAGCAGCTTAGTGGCCACGGGAACTCCCCACGAGCAGTACTTC	CASSLVATGTPHEQYF	few	-	TRBJ2-7	TRBV7-2
TGTGCCAGCAGCCAAGTGAGCGGGAGATACAATGAGCAGTTCTTC	CASSQVSGRYNEQFF	-	TRBD2	TRBJ2-1	TRBV3-1/TRBV3-2
TGTGCCAGCAGCGGTCGACCCCAAGGACAGGGCTACTATGGCTACACCTTC	CASSGRPQGQGYYGYTF	-	TRBD1	TRBJ1-2	TRBV9
TGTGCCAGCAGTCCAAGGGACAGGAATAGCAATCAGCCCCAGCATTTT	CASSPRDRNSNQPQHF	-	TRBD1	TRBJ1-5	TRBV27
TGTGCCAGCAGCTTCGGGAGGGGCTCCTACAATGAGCAGTTCTTC	CASSFGRGSYNEQFF	-	TRBD2	TRBJ2-1	TRBV11-1
TGTGCCAGCAGCTTAGACGTACAGGGAGCTTTCTTT	CASSLDVQGAFF	-	-	TRBJ1-1	TRBV7-9
TGTGCCAGCAGTTTGCGGGGGGCCGGTGGAAACACCATATATTTT	CASSLRGAGGNTIYF	-	-	TRBJ1-3	TRBV28
TGTGCCAGCAGTCTGACTAGCGACTACAATGAGCAGTTCTTC	CASSLTSDYNEQFF	-	TRBD2	TRBJ2-1	TRBV27
TGTGCCAGCAGCTTAGACTCAGGGGGTTACGAGCAGTACTTC	CASSLDSGGYEQYF	-	TRBD1	TRBJ2-7	TRBV11-3
TGTGCCAGCAGTTACATACCCAGAGGGAACACTGAAGCTTTCTTT	CASSYIPRGNTEAFF	-	-	TRBJ1-1	TRBV6-5
TGTGCCAGCAGCCTGACTAGCGTGGGCGGGGAGCTGTTTTTT	CASSLTSVGGELFF	few	TRBD2	TRBJ2-2	TRBV7-9
TGTGCCAGCAGCCTAGCGGTTGGGGATACGCAGTATTTT	CASSLAVGDTQYF	-	TRBD2	TRBJ2-3	TRBV5-5
TGTGCCAGCAGCCAAGAAGGGACAGGCTCTGGCTATGGCTACACCTTC	CASSQEGTGSGYGYTF	-	TRBD1	TRBJ1-2	TRBV4-2